Following are 2 T cell receptor beta chains from one sample sequenced in a study of blood T cell repertoires in COVID-19. The assay was immunoSEQ multiplex PCR, and TCRdb's table has in-frame clones only and misses some. The sample yields roughly 120,000 clones, roughly nine tenths seen once. The sample comprised peripheral blood. Receptors originate from a man aged 65 to 85 with active or convalescent COVID-19.

This chain links TRBV30 with TRBJ1-1; unclear D gene. The CDR3 spans 12 residues. V shed 4 bases and J shed 0 bases, with 6 bases lying between them. CDR1 and CDR2 (germline): GTSNPN, SVGIG (reference sequence). The DNA for the CDR3 is TGTGCCTGGAACAGAATGAACACTGAAGCTTTCTTT. This gives the protein CAWNRMNTEAFF.

The chain links TRBV18 to TRBJ2-5; maybe TRBD2 (5 bases). Trimming removed 3 bases from V and 1 base from J, with 12 bases in between. The CDR3 extends over 15 amino acids. The germline V gene encodes CDR1 KGHSH and CDR2 LQKENI. CDR3 protein: CASSPRSGGQETQYF. The CDR3 DNA sequence: TGTGCCAGCTCACCCCGCAGCGGAGGCCAAGAGACCCAGTACTTC.